The rows below give T cell receptor beta chains drawn from one sample of a study of identical twins. TCRdb reprocessed the 5' RACE reads with MiXCR, giving one entry per CDR3 protein. This table holds roughly 250,000 distinct CDR3 sequences, around 15% found once. Sequenced material: memory (CD45RO+) T cells sorted from blood. Every receptor here comes from a woman aged 18-29 years in good health. The CDR3 runs from the conserved cysteine through the conserved F or W. The D gene is left open where the match is weak. The size entry is marked missing in some rows and otherwise reads once, few, many or a size class.

-	TRBV20-1	TRBJ2-5	12	-	CSARDSLETQYF	TGCAGTGCTAGAGATTCCCTTGAGACCCAGTACTTC
TRBD1	TRBV12-3/TRBV12-4	TRBJ1-1	13	few	CASRAGQGARAFF	TGTGCCAGCAGGGCAGGACAGGGGGCTCGAGCTTTCTTT
TRBD2	TRBV10-3	TRBJ2-1	14	few	CAISPGTSGNEQFF	TGTGCCATCAGCCCCGGGACTAGCGGTAATGAGCAGTTCTTC
TRBD1	TRBV24-1	TRBJ1-1	13	few	CATRGQVDTEAFF	TGTGCCACCAGGGGACAGGTGGACACTGAAGCTTTCTTT
-	TRBV6-1	TRBJ2-7	16	-	CASSESWGKEVYEQYF	TGTGCCAGCAGTGAAAGCTGGGGTAAAGAAGTCTACGAGCAGTACTTC
-	TRBV12-5	TRBJ1-2	14	few	CASAHPAFNYGYTF	TGTGCTAGTGCTCACCCGGCCTTTAACTATGGCTACACCTTC
-	TRBV20-1	TRBJ1-2	12	-	CSAKPRGHGYTF	TGCAGTGCTAAACCCAGGGGACATGGCTACACCTTC
-	TRBV6-1	TRBJ1-1	13	-	CASRRPGSRKAFF	TGTGCCAGCAGGCGCCCGGGGAGTAGGAAAGCTTTCTTT
-	TRBV7-2	TRBJ2-3	12	-	CASSLLADTQYF	TGTGCCAGCAGCTTACTTGCAGATACGCAGTATTTT
TRBD2	TRBV10-3	TRBJ2-6	15	-	CATGGARSGANVLTF	TGTGCCACCGGGGGGGCCCGCTCTGGGGCCAACGTCCTGACTTTC
-	TRBV3-1	TRBJ1-2	14	many	CASSPWGRDYGYTF	TGTGCCAGCAGCCCCTGGGGGAGAGACTATGGCTACACCTTC
-	TRBV12-3/TRBV12-4	TRBJ2-3	12	once	CASSRTRGTQYF	TGTGCCAGCAGTCGGACACGGGGTACGCAGTATTTT
TRBD2	TRBV12-3/TRBV12-4	TRBJ2-7	14	many	CASSLRTRRSEQYF	TGTGCCAGCAGTTTGCGGACTAGACGGTCCGAGCAGTACTTC
-	TRBV5-1	TRBJ2-5	13	few	CASSLEHSGTQYF	TGCGCCAGCAGCCTCGAACATTCAGGGACCCAGTACTTC
TRBD2	TRBV4-1	TRBJ2-3	22	few	CASSQDLRLWREGASTHQPQYF	TGCGCCAGCAGCCAAGATTTACGGTTATGGCGGGAGGGAGCCTCAACCCACCAGCCGCAGTATTTT
-	TRBV6-2/TRBV6-3	TRBJ1-1	12	few	CASGRVSIQAFF	TGTGCCAGCGGCAGAGTTTCGATTCAAGCTTTCTTT
TRBD1	TRBV14	TRBJ2-5	15	few	CASSQWTGLWETQYF	TGTGCCAGCAGCCAGTGGACAGGGCTCTGGGAGACCCAGTACTTC
-	TRBV20-1	TRBJ1-1	11	few	CSARENSEAFF	TGCAGTGCTAGAGAGAACAGTGAAGCTTTCTTT
-	TRBV20-1	TRBJ2-7	13	few	CSAPRGAGYEQYF	TGCAGTGCCCCGAGGGGGGCGGGTTACGAGCAGTACTTC
TRBD2	TRBV11-2	TRBJ2-1	17	-	CASSLDRSGSSYNEQFF	TGTGCCAGCAGCTTAGATAGAAGCGGGAGCTCCTACAATGAGCAGTTCTTC
TRBD2	TRBV20-1	TRBJ2-3	18	-	CSARRIPGTSGDADTQYF	TGCAGTGCTAGACGCATACCCGGGACTAGCGGAGATGCAGATACGCAGTATTTT
-	TRBV7-2	TRBJ2-3	12	-	CASSYFTDTQYF	TGTGCCAGCAGCTATTTCACAGATACGCAGTATTTT
TRBD2	TRBV9	TRBJ2-1	15	-	CASSDPGTSAIEQFF	TGTGCCAGCAGCGACCCCGGTACTAGCGCTATTGAGCAGTTCTTC
-	TRBV18	TRBJ1-1	16	few	CASSPTGGAMNTEAFF	TGTGCCAGCTCACCAACCGGGGGGGCAATGAACACTGAAGCTTTCTTT
-	TRBV5-1	TRBJ2-7	14	-	CASSSAGRGREQYF	TGCGCCAGCAGCTCCGCCGGGCGGGGGCGGGAGCAGTACTTC
-	TRBV6-2/TRBV6-3	TRBJ2-7	12	many	CASSYSTREQYF	TGTGCCAGCAGTTACTCGACTCGGGAGCAGTACTTC
TRBD1	TRBV27	TRBJ1-1	15	-	CASYQAGTGATEAFF	TGTGCCAGCTACCAAGCGGGGACAGGGGCCACTGAAGCTTTCTTT
-	TRBV10-3	TRBJ2-3	12	-	CAIKDSGDTQYF	TGTGCCATCAAGGACAGTGGAGATACGCAGTATTTT
-	TRBV10-2	TRBJ1-5	15	-	CASSEGPSVGQPQHF	TGCGCCAGCAGTGAGGGCCCATCAGTCGGTCAGCCCCAGCATTTT
TRBD2	TRBV5-1	TRBJ2-1	16	-	CASSHGGAGGPNEQFF	TGCGCCAGCAGCCACGGTGGCGCGGGAGGGCCTAATGAGCAGTTCTTC
TRBD2	TRBV20-1	TRBJ2-3	15	once	CSARDDGRARDTQYF	TGCAGTGCTAGAGATGACGGGAGGGCCCGAGATACGCAGTATTTT
-	TRBV11-3	TRBJ2-2	14	many	CASSSRMYTGELFF	TGTGCCAGCAGCTCCCGTATGTACACCGGGGAGCTGTTTTTT
TRBD2	TRBV5-1	TRBJ2-3	15	few	CASSLAIDSGNTQYF	TGCGCCAGCAGCTTGGCCATTGATAGCGGGAATACGCAGTATTTT
-	TRBV6-1	TRBJ1-6	15	-	CASSEGLTYNSPLHF	TGTGCCAGCAGTGAGGGACTTACCTATAATTCACCCCTCCACTTT
TRBD2	TRBV6-5	TRBJ2-1	16	few	CASSLLAGGSYNEQFF	TGTGCCAGCAGTTTGTTAGCGGGAGGCTCCTACAATGAGCAGTTCTTC
-	TRBV12-3/TRBV12-4	TRBJ2-1	11	few	CASRRDNEQFF	TGTGCCAGCAGGCGAGACAATGAGCAGTTCTTC
-	TRBV15	TRBJ2-7	15	few	CATSRERRGSYEQYF	TGTGCCACCAGCAGAGAAAGGAGGGGCTCCTACGAGCAGTACTTC
-	TRBV19	TRBJ2-6	14	-	CAVGKLEQTNVLTF	TGTGCCGTAGGAAAGTTGGAACAGACCAACGTCCTGACTTTC
TRBD1	TRBV6-1	TRBJ1-2	14	-	CASIASDRAHGYTF	TGTGCCAGCATCGCCTCTGACAGGGCCCATGGCTACACCTTC
-	TRBV27	TRBJ2-7	14	few	CASSLSPGPNEQYF	TGTGCCAGCAGTTTATCCCCAGGTCCCAACGAGCAGTACTTC
-	TRBV12-3/TRBV12-4	TRBJ2-5	12	-	CASSSAGETQYF	TGTGCCAGCAGTTCGGCGGGGGAGACCCAGTACTTC
-	TRBV29-1	TRBJ1-1	12	many	CSGSQGGTEAFF	TGCAGCGGATCTCAGGGAGGGACTGAAGCTTTCTTT
TRBD1	TRBV7-2	TRBJ2-7	15	-	CASSRGQGRAYEQYF	TGTGCCAGCAGCCGCGGACAGGGAAGGGCCTACGAGCAGTACTTC
-	TRBV3-1	TRBJ1-6	14	few	CASSHLTSTSPLHF	TGTGCCAGCAGCCATCTGACCAGCACTTCACCCCTCCACTTT
TRBD1	TRBV27	TRBJ1-6	13	-	CASRQGVGSPLHF	TGTGCCAGCAGACAGGGGGTAGGATCACCCCTCCACTTT
-	TRBV9	TRBJ2-7	15	many	CASSAGSWNSYEQYF	TGTGCCAGCAGCGCAGGGTCGTGGAACTCCTACGAGCAGTACTTC
-	TRBV6-2/TRBV6-3	TRBJ1-5	14	few	CASSYVGGNQPQHF	TGTGCCAGCAGTTATGTCGGAGGCAATCAGCCCCAGCATTTT
TRBD2	TRBV6-1	TRBJ2-7	17	few	CASLDGLAGSSSYEQYF	TGTGCCAGCCTGGACGGACTAGCGGGTTCTAGCTCCTACGAGCAGTACTTC
-	TRBV5-1	TRBJ2-6	15	-	CASSSLGSGANVLTF	TGCGCCAGCAGCTCCCTCGGCTCTGGGGCCAACGTCCTGACTTTC
-	TRBV6-4	TRBJ2-3	13	-	CASSWRAADTQYF	TGTGCCAGCAGTTGGAGGGCCGCAGATACGCAGTATTTT
-	TRBV5-1	TRBJ2-7	15	few	CASSLEGWGSYEQYF	TGCGCCAGCAGCTTGGAAGGGTGGGGCTCCTACGAGCAGTACTTC
TRBD2	TRBV4-1	TRBJ2-1	18	few	CASSQELAGDPPYNEQFF	TGCGCCAGCAGCCAAGAACTAGCGGGAGACCCTCCCTACAATGAGCAGTTCTTC
TRBD1	TRBV12-3/TRBV12-4	TRBJ1-1	15	many	CASSLNRGVNTEAFF	TGTGCCAGCAGCCTCAACAGGGGAGTGAACACTGAAGCTTTCTTT
-	TRBV4-2	TRBJ2-2	18	few	CASSQDPPRGLNTGELFF	TGTGCCAGCAGCCAAGATCCCCCGAGGGGCTTGAACACCGGGGAGCTGTTTTTT
TRBD2	TRBV28	TRBJ2-7	16	few	CASSPWVTSGSYEQYF	TGTGCCAGCAGTCCCTGGGTGACTAGCGGGAGCTACGAGCAGTACTTC